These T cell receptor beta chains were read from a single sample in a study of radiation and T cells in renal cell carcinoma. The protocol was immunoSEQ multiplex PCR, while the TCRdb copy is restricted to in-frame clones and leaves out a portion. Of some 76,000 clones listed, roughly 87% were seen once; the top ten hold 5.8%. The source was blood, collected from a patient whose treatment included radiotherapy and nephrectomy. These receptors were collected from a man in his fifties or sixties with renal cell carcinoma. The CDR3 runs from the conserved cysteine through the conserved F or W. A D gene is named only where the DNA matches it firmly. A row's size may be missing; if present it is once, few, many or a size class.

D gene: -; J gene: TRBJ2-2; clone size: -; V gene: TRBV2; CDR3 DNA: TGTGCCAGCAGTGAAGCTATACCGGGGCCGCCAGTCACCGGGGAGCTGTTTTTT; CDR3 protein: CASSEAIPGPPVTGELFF
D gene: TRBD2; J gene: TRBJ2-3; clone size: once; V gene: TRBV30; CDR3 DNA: TGTGCCTGGACGTTAGCGGGGGACACAGATACGCAGTATTTT; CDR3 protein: CAWTLAGDTDTQYF
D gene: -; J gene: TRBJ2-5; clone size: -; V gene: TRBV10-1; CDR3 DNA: TGCGCCAGCAGTGAGCGAAGGGGAGGCGAGACCCAGTACTTC; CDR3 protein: CASSERRGGETQYF
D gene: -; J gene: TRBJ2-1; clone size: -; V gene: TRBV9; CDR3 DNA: TGTGCCAGCAGCGTAGGGGGCATTCGCGAGCAGTTCTTC; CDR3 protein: CASSVGGIREQFF
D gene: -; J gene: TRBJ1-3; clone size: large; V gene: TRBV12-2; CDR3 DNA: TGTGCAAGTCGCCCGGGACAGGGGGTCTTGGGAAACACCATATATTTT; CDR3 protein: CASRPGQGVLGNTIYF
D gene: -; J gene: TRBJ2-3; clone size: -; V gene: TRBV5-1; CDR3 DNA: TGCGCCAGCAGCTTGGCCAGGGGGGGCACAGATACGCAGTATTTT; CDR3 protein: CASSLARGGTDTQYF
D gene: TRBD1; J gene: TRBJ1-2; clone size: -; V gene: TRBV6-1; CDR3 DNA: TGTGCCATCTCGGACAGGCGAATTAGCTACACCTTC; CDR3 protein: CAISDRRISYTF
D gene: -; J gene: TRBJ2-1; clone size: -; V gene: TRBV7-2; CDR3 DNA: TGTGCCAGCAGCCCCCATGGGGGCGATTCCAGTCTTGAGCAGTTCTTC; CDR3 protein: CASSPHGGDSSLEQFF
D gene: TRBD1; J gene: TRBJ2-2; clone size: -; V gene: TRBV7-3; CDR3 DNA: TGTGCCAGCAGCAACCAGGGGGCTATCGGGGAGCTGTTTTTT; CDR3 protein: CASSNQGAIGELFF
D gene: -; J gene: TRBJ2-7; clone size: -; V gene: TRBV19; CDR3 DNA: TGTGCCAGTAGTATCGCCAGGGGACCTTTATACGAGCAGTACTTC; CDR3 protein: CASSIARGPLYEQYF
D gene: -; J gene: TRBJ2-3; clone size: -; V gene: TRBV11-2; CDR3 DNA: TGTGCCAGCGGTTTAGCGGTTAGCACAGATACGCAGTATTTT; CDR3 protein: CASGLAVSTDTQYF
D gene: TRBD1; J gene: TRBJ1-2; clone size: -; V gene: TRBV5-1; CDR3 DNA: TGCGCCAGCAGCTTGTGGAGACAGGGGGCAACCAACTATGGCTACACCTTC; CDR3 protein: CASSLWRQGATNYGYTF
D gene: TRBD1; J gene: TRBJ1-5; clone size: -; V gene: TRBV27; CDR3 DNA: TGTGCCAGCAGTTTATCGAGGGACAGTCTTAATCAGCCCCAGCATTTT; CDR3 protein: CASSLSRDSLNQPQHF
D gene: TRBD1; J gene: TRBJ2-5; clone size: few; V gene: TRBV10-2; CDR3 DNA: TGCGCCAGCAGTAGGGCAGGGGGCAGGGAGACCCAGTACTTC; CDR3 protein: CASSRAGGRETQYF
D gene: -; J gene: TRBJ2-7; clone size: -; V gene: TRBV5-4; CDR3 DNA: TGTGCCAGCAGACCTTCTCCGGGCCCCCGGCCCGAGCAGTACTTC; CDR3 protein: CASRPSPGPRPEQYF
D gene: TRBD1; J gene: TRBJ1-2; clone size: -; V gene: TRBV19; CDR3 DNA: TGTGCCAGTAGTACCCTTCCGGGACAGGGTTCGTATGGCTACACCTTC; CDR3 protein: CASSTLPGQGSYGYTF
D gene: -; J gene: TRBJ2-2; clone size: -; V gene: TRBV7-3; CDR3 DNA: TGTGCCAGCAGCTTGAACGGTGGGACGGACACCGGGGAGCTGTTTTTT; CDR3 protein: CASSLNGGTDTGELFF
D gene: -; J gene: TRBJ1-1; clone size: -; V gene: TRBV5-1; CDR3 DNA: TGCGCCAGCAGCTGGGTTCCCATGAACACTGAAGCTTTCTTT; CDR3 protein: CASSWVPMNTEAFF
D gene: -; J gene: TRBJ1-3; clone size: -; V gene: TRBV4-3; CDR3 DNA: TGCGCCAGCAGCCGCTCCCGGACCGACCCTAGATCCAACACCATATATTTT; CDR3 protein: CASSRSRTDPRSNTIYF
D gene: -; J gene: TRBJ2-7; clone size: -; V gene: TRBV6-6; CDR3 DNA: TGTGCCAGCACCTTAAGAGAAGAGCAGTACTTC; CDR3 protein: CASTLREEQYF